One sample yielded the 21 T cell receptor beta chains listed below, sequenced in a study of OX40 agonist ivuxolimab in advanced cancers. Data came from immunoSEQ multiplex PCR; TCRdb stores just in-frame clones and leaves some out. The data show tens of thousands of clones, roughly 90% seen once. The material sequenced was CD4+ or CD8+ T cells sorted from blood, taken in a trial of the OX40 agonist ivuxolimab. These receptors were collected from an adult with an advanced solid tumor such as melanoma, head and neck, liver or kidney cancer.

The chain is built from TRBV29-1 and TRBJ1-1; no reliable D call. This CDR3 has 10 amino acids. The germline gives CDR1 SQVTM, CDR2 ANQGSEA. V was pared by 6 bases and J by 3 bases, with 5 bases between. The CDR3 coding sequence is TGCAGCGTGCAGCACACTGAAGCTTTCTTT. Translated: CSVQHTEAFF.

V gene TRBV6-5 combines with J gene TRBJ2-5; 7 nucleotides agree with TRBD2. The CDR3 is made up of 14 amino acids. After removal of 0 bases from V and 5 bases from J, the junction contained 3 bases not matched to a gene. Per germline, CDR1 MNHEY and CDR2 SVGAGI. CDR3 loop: CASSYSAGMETQYF. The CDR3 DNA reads TGTGCCAGCAGTTACTCAGCGGGGATGGAGACCCAGTACTTC.

CDR3 in DNA: TGTGCCAGCAGCTTATGGAGCGGGAGCTCCTACGAGCAGTACTTC. It encodes CASSLWSGSSYEQYF. The chain carries TRBV7-3 and TRBJ2-7; 8 bases line up with TRBD2. Germline V gene sequence: CDR1 SGHTA, CDR2 FQGTGA. Losses at the gene ends were 2 bases for V and 0 bases for J; bases not matched to a gene: 3. This CDR3 is 15 amino acids long.

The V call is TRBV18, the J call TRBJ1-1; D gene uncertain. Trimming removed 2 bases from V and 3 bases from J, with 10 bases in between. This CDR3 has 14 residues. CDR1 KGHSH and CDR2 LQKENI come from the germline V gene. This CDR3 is CASSPTGGDTEAFF. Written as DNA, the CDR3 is TGTGCCAGCTCACCAACGGGAGGCGACACTGAAGCTTTCTTT.

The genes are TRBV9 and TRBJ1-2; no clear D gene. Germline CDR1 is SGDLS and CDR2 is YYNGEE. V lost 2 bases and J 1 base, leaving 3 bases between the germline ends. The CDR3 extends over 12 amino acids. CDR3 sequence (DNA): TGTGCCAGCAGCGTCCTTAACTATGGCTACACCTTC. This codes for CASSVLNYGYTF.

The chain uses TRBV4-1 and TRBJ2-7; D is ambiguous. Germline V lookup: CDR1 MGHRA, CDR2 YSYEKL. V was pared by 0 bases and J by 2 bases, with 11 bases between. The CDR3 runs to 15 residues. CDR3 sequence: CASSQEWQVTYEQYF. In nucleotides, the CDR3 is TGCGCCAGCAGCCAAGAATGGCAGGTTACCTACGAGCAGTACTTC.

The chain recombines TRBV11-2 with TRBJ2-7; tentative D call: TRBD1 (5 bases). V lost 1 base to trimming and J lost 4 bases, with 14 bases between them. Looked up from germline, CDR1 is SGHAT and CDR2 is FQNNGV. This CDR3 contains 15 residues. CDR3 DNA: TGTGCCAGCAGCTTAGTGGCACAGGTTTTGTACGAGCAGTACTTC. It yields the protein CASSLVAQVLYEQYF.

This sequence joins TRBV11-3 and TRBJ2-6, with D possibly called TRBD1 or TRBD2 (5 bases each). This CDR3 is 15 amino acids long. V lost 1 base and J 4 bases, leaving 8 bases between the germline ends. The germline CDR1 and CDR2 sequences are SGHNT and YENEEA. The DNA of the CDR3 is TGTGCCAGCAGCTTAGGGGGGACCGGGGCCAACGTCCTGACTTTC. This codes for CASSLGGTGANVLTF.

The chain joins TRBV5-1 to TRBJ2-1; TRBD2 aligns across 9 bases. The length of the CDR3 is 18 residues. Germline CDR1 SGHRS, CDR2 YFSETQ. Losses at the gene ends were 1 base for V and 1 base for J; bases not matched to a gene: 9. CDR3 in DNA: TGCGCCAGCAGCTTGCCTCCTGGTAGCGGGGGATCCTACAATGAGCAGTTCTTC. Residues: CASSLPPGSGGSYNEQFF.

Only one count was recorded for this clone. In nucleotides, the CDR3 is TGCGCCAGTGGGGACACCTTCTCCTACACTGAAGCTTTCTTT. It specifies CASGDTFSYTEAFF. This chain uses TRBV10-1 with TRBJ1-1; tentative D call: TRBD1 (6 bases). The germline CDR1 and CDR2 sequences are WNHNN and SYGVQD (reference sequence). This CDR3 has 14 residues. Trimming removed 9 bases from V and 3 bases from J, with 17 bases in between.

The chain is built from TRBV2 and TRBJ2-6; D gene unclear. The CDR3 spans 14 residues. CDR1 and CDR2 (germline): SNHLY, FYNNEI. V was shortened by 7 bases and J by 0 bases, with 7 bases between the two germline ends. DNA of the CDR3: TGTGCCAGCATGGAAGTCTCTGGGGCCAACGTCCTGACTTTC. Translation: CASMEVSGANVLTF.

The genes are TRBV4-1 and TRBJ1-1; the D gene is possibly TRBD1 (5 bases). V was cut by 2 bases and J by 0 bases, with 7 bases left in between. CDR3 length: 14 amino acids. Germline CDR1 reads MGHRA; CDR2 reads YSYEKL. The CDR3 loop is CASSQWGLNTEAFF. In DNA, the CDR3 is TGCGCCAGCAGCCAATGGGGGTTGAACACTGAAGCTTTCTTT.

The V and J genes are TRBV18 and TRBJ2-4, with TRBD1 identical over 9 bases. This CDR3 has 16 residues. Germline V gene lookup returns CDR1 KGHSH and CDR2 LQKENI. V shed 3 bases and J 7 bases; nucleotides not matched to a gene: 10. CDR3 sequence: CASSPPGQGVSNIQYF. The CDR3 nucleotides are TGTGCCAGCTCACCCCCGGGACAGGGAGTAAGCAACATTCAGTACTTC.

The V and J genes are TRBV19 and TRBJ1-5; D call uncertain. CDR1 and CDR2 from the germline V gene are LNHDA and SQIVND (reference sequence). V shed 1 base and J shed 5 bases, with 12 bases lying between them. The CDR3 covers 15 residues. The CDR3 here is CASSIGFTADQPQHF. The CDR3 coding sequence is TGTGCCAGTAGTATAGGTTTTACTGCTGATCAGCCCCAGCATTTT.

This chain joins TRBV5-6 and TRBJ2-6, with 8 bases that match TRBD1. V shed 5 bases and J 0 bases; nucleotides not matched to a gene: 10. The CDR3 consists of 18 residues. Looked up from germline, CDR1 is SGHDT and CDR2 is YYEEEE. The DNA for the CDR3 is TGTGCCAGCAGTTTGACAGGGGCCATGATCTCTGGGGCCAACGTCCTGACTTTC. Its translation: CASSLTGAMISGANVLTF. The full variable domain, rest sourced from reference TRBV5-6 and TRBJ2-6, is DAGVTQSPTHLIKTRGQQVTLRCSPKSGHDTVSWYQQALGQGPQFIFQYYEEEERQRGNFPDRFSGHQFPNYSSELNVNALLLGDSALYLCASSLTGAMISGANVLTFGAGSRLTVL.

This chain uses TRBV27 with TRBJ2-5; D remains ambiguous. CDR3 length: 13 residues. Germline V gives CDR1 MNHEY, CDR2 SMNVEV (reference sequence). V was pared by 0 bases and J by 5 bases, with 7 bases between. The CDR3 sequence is CASSLSSGETQYF. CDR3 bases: TGTGCCAGCAGTTTATCCTCTGGGGAGACCCAGTACTTC.

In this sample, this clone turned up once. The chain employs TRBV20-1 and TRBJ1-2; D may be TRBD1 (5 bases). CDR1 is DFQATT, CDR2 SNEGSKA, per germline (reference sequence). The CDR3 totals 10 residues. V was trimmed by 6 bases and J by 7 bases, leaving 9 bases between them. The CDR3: CSATGGGYTF. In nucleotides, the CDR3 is TGCAGTGCCACGGGGGGTGGCTACACCTTC.

The CDR3 region is CASSRGQVKTYSNQPQHF. The CDR3, as DNA: TGTGCCAGCAGTCGCGGACAGGTCAAGACCTATAGCAATCAGCCCCAGCATTTT. The chain carries TRBV28 and TRBJ1-5, with 7 positions matching TRBD1. Germline assignment: CDR1 MDHEN and CDR2 SYDVKM. V lost 5 bases to trimming and J lost 0 bases; unmatched junction nucleotides: 13. CDR3 length equals 18 residues.

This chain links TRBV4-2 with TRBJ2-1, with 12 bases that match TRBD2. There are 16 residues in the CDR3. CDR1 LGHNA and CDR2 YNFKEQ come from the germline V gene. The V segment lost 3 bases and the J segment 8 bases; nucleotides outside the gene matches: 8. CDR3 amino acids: CASSQLLAGGVDEQFF. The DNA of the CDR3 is TGTGCCAGCAGCCAGCTACTAGCGGGGGGCGTCGATGAGCAGTTCTTC.

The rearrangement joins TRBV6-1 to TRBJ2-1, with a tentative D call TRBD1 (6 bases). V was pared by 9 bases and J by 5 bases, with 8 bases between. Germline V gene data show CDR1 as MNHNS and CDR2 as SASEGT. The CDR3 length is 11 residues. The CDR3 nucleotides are TGTGCCAGTGGACAGAACAATGAGCAGTTCTTC. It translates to CASGQNNEQFF.

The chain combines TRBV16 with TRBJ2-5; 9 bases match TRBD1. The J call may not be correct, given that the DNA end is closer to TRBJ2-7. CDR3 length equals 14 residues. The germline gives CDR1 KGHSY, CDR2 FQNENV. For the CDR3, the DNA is TGTGCCAGCACCTCGACAGGGGGAACCTACGAGCAGTACTTC. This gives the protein CASTSTGGTYEQYF.